Following are 21 T cell receptor beta chains from one sample sequenced in a study of T cell repertoires in cytomegalovirus infection. TCRdb independently ran MiXCR on the reads; one entry per CDR3 protein. The data show around 540,000 distinct CDR3 sequences, about 33% seen once. Their antigens remain unidentified. The specimen was cultured PBMCs, collected from culture after CMV antigen stimulation. Receptors originate from a human donor in good health (CMV status not recorded). Some clones in this sample may be carry-over from other donors' samples.

This clonotype was picked up many times. The chain joins TRBV18 to TRBJ2-3, with D perhaps matching TRBD1 (6 bases). V shed 2 bases and J shed 6 bases, with 15 bases lying between them. The CDR3 covers 15 residues. In germline, CDR1 is KGHSH, CDR2 LQKENI. DNA for the CDR3: TGTGCCAGCTCACCAAGGACAGCTTACGCCGATACGCAGTATTTT. This gives the protein CASSPRTAYADTQYF.

The V gene is TRBV6-8, the J gene TRBJ2-5; D is possibly TRBD2 (6 bases). The CDR3 extends over 14 amino acids. Trimming shortened V by 5 bases and J by 4 bases, and 14 bases separated the two germline ends. CDR1 is MNHGY and CDR2 is SAAAGT in the germline V gene. The CDR3 here is CASSRRAFGETQYF. The CDR3 coding sequence is TGTGCCAGCAGTCGGAGGGCTTTCGGAGAGACCCAGTACTTC.

A few counts support this clonotype. The CDR3 spells CASRGNEQYF. In nucleotides, the CDR3 is TGTGCCAGCCGTGGCAACGAGCAGTACTTC. The chain links TRBV28 to TRBJ2-7, with unresolved D. CDR1 MDHEN and CDR2 SYDVKM come from the germline V gene. The CDR3 has 10 residues. Deletions cut 8 bases from V and 5 bases from J, with 7 bases between.

J is TRBJ1-2 and V is TRBV7-2; weak D call: TRBD1 (6 bases). The V gene's germline CDR1 is SGHTA and CDR2 FQGNSA. The V and J ends lost 0 bases and 3 bases respectively, with 11 bases between them. The CDR3 length is 15 residues. The CDR3 sequence is CASSLAGGNDYGYTF. The CDR3 DNA sequence: TGTGCCAGCAGCTTAGCAGGGGGAAACGACTATGGCTACACCTTC.

The J gene is TRBJ1-4, the V gene TRBV7-2; no firm D call. V gave up 4 bases and J gave up 4 bases, with 7 bases separating them. The CDR3 contains 13 residues. Germline-derived CDR1 and CDR2 are SGHTA and FQGNSA. The DNA for the CDR3 is TGTGCCAGCAGCTCGATAAGTAATGAAAAACTGTTTTTT. Its protein product is CASSSISNEKLFF.

This clonotype was seen a few times. This sequence joins TRBV6-6 and TRBJ2-5; TRBD2 aligns across 9 bases. The CDR3 contains 16 residues. Germline V CDR1 and CDR2: MNHNY, SVGAGI (reference sequence). V shed 1 base and J 3 bases; nucleotides not matched to a gene: 6. The CDR3 DNA follows: TGTGCCAGCAGTTACTTCGGACTAGCGTTCGAAGAGACCCAGTACTTC. Translation gives CASSYFGLAFEETQYF.

V usage is TRBV28 and J usage is TRBJ1-5, with TRBD1 matching over 7 bases. The CDR3 is 11 amino acids. Germline V gives CDR1 MDHEN, CDR2 SYDVKM. V lost 7 bases, J lost 11 bases, and 5 bases stayed unmatched. DNA of the CDR3: TGTGCCAGCAATTCCCAGGGGGCCCAGCATTTT. Translation gives CASNSQGAQHF.

This clonotype was picked up a small number of times. The chain uses TRBV9 and TRBJ1-1, with D possibly being TRBD1 (5 bases). This CDR3 comprises 15 residues. CDR1 and CDR2 (germline): SGDLS, YYNGEE. V dropped 0 bases and J dropped 0 bases, with 9 bases sitting between them. The CDR3 loop is CASSVVPDMNTEAFF. The CDR3 DNA reads as TGTGCCAGCAGCGTAGTACCGGACATGAACACTGAAGCTTTCTTT.

This clonotype has a single count. The CDR3 spells CASSLYRGHEKLFF. For the CDR3, the DNA is TGTGCCAGCAGCTTATACAGGGGTCATGAAAAACTGTTTTTT. The V and J genes are TRBV7-2 and TRBJ1-4; 7 nucleotides line up with TRBD1. The V and J ends lost 2 bases and 6 bases, in that order; junction bases with no gene match: 3. Germline V gene lookup returns CDR1 SGHTA and CDR2 FQGNSA. This CDR3 has 14 amino acids. The variable domain in full, with the rest retrieved from reference TRBV7-2 and TRBJ1-4, is GAGVSQSPSNKVTEKGKDVELRCDPISGHTALYWYRQSLGQGLEFLIYFQGNSAPDKSGLPSDRFSAERTGGSVSTLTIQRTQQEDSAVYLCASSLYRGHEKLFFGSGTQLSVL.

The chain carries TRBV7-2 and TRBJ1-5, with D unresolved. From germline, CDR1 is SGHTA and CDR2 FQGNSA. The germline V and J ends were trimmed by 6 bases and 7 bases, with 13 bases remaining between them. CDR3 length equals 13 residues. The chain's CDR3 is CASSRGFLQPQHF. The DNA for the CDR3 is TGTGCCAGCAGTCGAGGGTTCTTGCAGCCCCAGCATTTT. The full variable domain, with the rest looked up from reference TRBV7-2 and TRBJ1-5, is GAGVSQSPSNKVTEKGKDVELRCDPISGHTALYWYRQSLGQGLEFLIYFQGNSAPDKSGLPSDRFSAERTGGSVSTLTIQRTQQEDSAVYLCASSRGFLQPQHFGDGTRLSIL.

This clonotype has just a few counts. V and J are TRBV7-9 and TRBJ2-4; D tentatively fits TRBD1 or TRBD2 (5 bases each). The CDR3 contains 13 residues. Trimming shortened V by 5 bases and J by 6 bases, and 11 bases separated the two germline ends. The V gene's germline CDR1 is SEHNR and CDR2 FQNEAQ (reference sequence). This CDR3 reads CASSPGAGNIQYF. The CDR3 nucleotides are TGTGCCAGCAGCCCTGGGGCGGGAAACATTCAGTACTTC.

This clonotype was observed at least ten times. The gene calls are TRBV7-6 and TRBJ2-5; D is unresolved. This CDR3 has 12 amino acids. V lost 7 bases, J lost 5 bases, and 11 bases lay in between. CDR1 is SGHVS and CDR2 is FNYEAQ in the germline V gene. The CDR3 bases are TGTGCCAGCACCTCTCGACGGGAGACCCAGTACTTC. Protein sequence: CASTSRRETQYF.

This clonotype was recorded a few times. The chain uses TRBV7-2 and TRBJ2-3; D may be TRBD1 or TRBD2 (6 bases each). This CDR3 is 15 amino acids long. CDR1 is SGHTA, CDR2 FQGNSA, per germline. Trimming stripped 4 bases from V and 7 bases from J, with 18 bases between. The CDR3 here is CASSSGAGPSYTQYF. As DNA, the CDR3 is TGTGCCAGCAGCTCGGGGGCGGGACCCTCCTATACGCAGTATTTT.

This clonotype showed up just once. V gene TRBV20-1 combines with J gene TRBJ2-1, with D perhaps TRBD2 (6 bases). Deletions cut 3 bases from V and 2 bases from J, with 11 bases between. CDR1 and CDR2 from the germline V gene are DFQATT and SNEGSKA (reference sequence). This CDR3 has 14 residues. The CDR3 protein is CSASPAGTYNEQFF. Written as DNA, the CDR3 is TGCAGTGCTAGTCCGGCGGGGACCTACAATGAGCAGTTCTTC.

This clonotype has a count of ten or more. The V and J genes are TRBV7-2 and TRBJ1-2, with a tentative D call TRBD1 (6 bases). The CDR3 length is 16 residues. Germline loops: CDR1 SGHTA, CDR2 FQGNSA. Trimming left V 1 base short and J 8 bases short, with 20 bases between. CDR3 nucleotides: TGTGCCAGCAGCTTAGATAGGCCGGGACATTCGAAGGGCTACACCTTC. Translating gives CASSLDRPGHSKGYTF.

This clonotype was seen a handful of times. The CDR3 bases are TGTGCCAGCAGTTCACTGACCGCGACTAGCGGTTCGAACACCGGGGAGCTGTTTTTT. As protein: CASSSLTATSGSNTGELFF. The chain is built from TRBV27 and TRBJ2-2; TRBD2 aligns across 9 bases. Trimming cost V 4 bases and J 0 bases; bases outside gene matches: 12. Germline V gene lookup returns CDR1 MNHEY and CDR2 SMNVEV (reference sequence). The CDR3 length is 19 residues.

V usage is TRBV5-4 and J usage is TRBJ2-1; unclear D gene. CDR1 SGHNT and CDR2 YYREEE come from the germline V gene (reference sequence). The ends were cut back, 0 bases at V and 10 bases at J, with 11 bases in the middle. CDR3 length: 13 residues. CDR3 coding DNA: TGTGCCAGCAGCTTGGAACTGAGACCGGAGCAGTTCTTC. It encodes CASSLELRPEQFF.

The chain employs TRBV6-5 and TRBJ2-7, with D perhaps TRBD2 (6 bases). The germline gives CDR1 MNHEY, CDR2 SVGAGI. This CDR3 spans 13 amino acids. V lost 5 bases, J lost 7 bases, and 15 bases lay in between. DNA for the CDR3: TGTGCCAGCAGTAAGGCTAGTGGGGGGGAGCAGTACTTC. Residues: CASSKASGGEQYF.

This clonotype has just a few counts. The chain couples TRBV7-3 to TRBJ2-7; D uncertain. V lost 1 base and J lost 6, with 10 bases in between. Looked up from germline, CDR1 is SGHTA and CDR2 is FQGTGA. The CDR3 extends over 13 amino acids. This chain's CDR3 is CASSLMTPSEQYF. CDR3 DNA: TGTGCCAGCAGCTTAATGACCCCATCCGAGCAGTACTTC.

A word on this clonotype: Without the conserved terminal phenylalanine or tryptophan, this CDR3 likely stems from a read error. The J gene is TRBJ2-7, the V gene TRBV6-1, with D possibly matching TRBD2 (5 bases). Germline V gene sequence: CDR1 MNHNS, CDR2 SASEGT. The CDR3 consists of 15 residues. The V end lost 6 bases, the J end lost 0 bases, and 15 bases lay between the germline ends. CDR3 region: CASRTGGSSSYEQYL. As DNA, the CDR3 is TGTGCCAGCAGGACCGGCGGGTCTAGCTCCTACGAGCAGTACCTC.

This clonotype was counted between two and nine times. J is TRBJ2-1 and V is TRBV11-3; D is perhaps TRBD2 (6 bases). Looked up from germline, CDR1 is SGHNT and CDR2 is YENEEA. This CDR3 spans 18 amino acids. Between the trimmed V and J ends, which lost 0 bases and 4 bases, there was a span of 19 bases. CDR3 in DNA: TGTGCCAGCAGCTTAGACCCCGTGGCGGGATACATATACAATGAGCAGTTCTTC. Residues: CASSLDPVAGYIYNEQFF.